Listed below are T cell receptor beta chains from one sample, sequenced in a study of blood T cell repertoires in COVID-19. Generated by immunoSEQ multiplex PCR, the TCRdb table keeps only in-frame clones and is missing some. The repertoire holds some 450,000 clones, with about nine tenths as singletons. The sequenced sample consisted of peripheral blood. These receptors were taken from a woman aged 50 to 60 with COVID-19, enrolled during active disease. CDR3s include the opening cysteine and the closing phenylalanine or tryptophan. The order of the fields is D gene, V gene, clone size, J gene, CDR3 protein, CDR3 DNA. D genes are given only for firm matches. A row's size may be missing; if present it is once, few, many or a size class.

D: TRBD2
V: TRBV10-3
size: .
J: TRBJ2-1
CDR3: CAIRDPGLAANEQFF
DNA: TGTGCCATCAGAGATCCGGGACTAGCTGCCAATGAGCAGTTCTTC

D: .
V: TRBV9
size: .
J: TRBJ2-2
CDR3: CASNGGLANTGELFF
DNA: TGTGCCAGCAATGGTGGGCTCGCGAACACCGGGGAGCTGTTTTTT

D: TRBD1
V: TRBV3-1/TRBV3-2
size: .
J: TRBJ1-1
CDR3: CASSQDGTGGLNTEAFF
DNA: TGTGCCAGCAGCCAAGACGGGACAGGCGGATTGAACACTGAAGCTTTCTTT

D: .
V: TRBV2
size: .
J: TRBJ2-3
CDR3: CASTPPAGLTDTQYF
DNA: TGTGCCAGCACTCCGCCGGCAGGGTTAACGGATACGCAGTATTTT

D: .
V: TRBV29-1
size: few
J: TRBJ1-1
CDR3: CSVNRAGEGNTEAFF
DNA: TGCAGCGTGAACAGGGCGGGCGAGGGTAACACTGAAGCTTTCTTT

D: .
V: TRBV6-2/TRBV6-3
size: .
J: TRBJ2-1
CDR3: CASSPTSQGEQFF
DNA: TGTGCCAGCAGTCCGACTAGTCAGGGAGAGCAGTTCTTC

D: TRBD2
V: TRBV30
size: once
J: TRBJ2-2
CDR3: CALTGSGGYTGELFF
DNA: TGTGCCCTCACTGGTAGCGGGGGCTACACCGGGGAGCTGTTTTTT

D: .
V: TRBV19
size: .
J: TRBJ1-1
CDR3: CASSINPQGNTEAFF
DNA: TGTGCCAGTAGTATAAACCCCCAGGGGAACACTGAAGCTTTCTTT

D: TRBD1
V: TRBV9
size: .
J: TRBJ1-4
CDR3: CASSVGAGGRTNEKLFF
DNA: TGTGCCAGCAGCGTAGGGGCAGGGGGCAGAACTAATGAAAAACTGTTTTTT

D: TRBD2
V: TRBV19
size: .
J: TRBJ2-3
CDR3: CASSTRTSGDRTDTQYF
DNA: TGTGCCAGTAGTACCCGGACTAGCGGGGACCGCACAGATACGCAGTATTTT

D: .
V: TRBV30
size: .
J: TRBJ1-5
CDR3: CAWSVPLGGDQPQHF
DNA: TGTGCCTGGAGTGTACCATTAGGAGGAGATCAGCCCCAGCATTTT

D: .
V: TRBV7-9
size: .
J: TRBJ1-5
CDR3: CASSRKGGPDQPQHF
DNA: TGTGCCAGCAGCCGAAAAGGGGGTCCCGATCAGCCCCAGCATTTT

D: .
V: TRBV9
size: once
J: TRBJ2-2
CDR3: CASSGFSPGHRTNTGELFF
DNA: TGTGCCAGCAGCGGGTTTTCACCGGGACACCGAACGAACACCGGGGAGCTGTTTTTT

D: TRBD1
V: TRBV5-8
size: .
J: TRBJ1-5
CDR3: CASSLEAGGPYQPQHF
DNA: TGTGCCAGCAGCTTGGAGGCAGGGGGACCATATCAGCCCCAGCATTTT

D: TRBD1
V: TRBV19
size: .
J: TRBJ1-1
CDR3: CASSWTGMVTEAFF
DNA: TGTGCCAGTAGTTGGACAGGGATGGTGACTGAAGCTTTCTTT

D: TRBD1
V: TRBV6-6
size: .
J: TRBJ1-2
CDR3: CASSSRTGENYGYTF
DNA: TGTGCCAGCAGTTCAAGGACAGGGGAGAACTATGGCTACACCTTC

D: TRBD2
V: TRBV11-3
size: .
J: TRBJ2-7
CDR3: CASSLGAGGSYEQYF
DNA: TGTGCCAGCAGCTTGGGAGCGGGGGGATCGTACGAGCAGTACTTC

D: TRBD1
V: TRBV27
size: .
J: TRBJ1-1
CDR3: CASSHDRESTEAFF
DNA: TGTGCCAGCAGTCACGACAGGGAGAGCACTGAAGCTTTCTTT

D: .
V: TRBV6-4
size: .
J: TRBJ1-2
CDR3: CASSEGASFYGYTF
DNA: TGTGCCAGCAGTGAGGGGGCTTCGTTCTATGGCTACACCTTC

D: .
V: TRBV10-1
size: .
J: TRBJ2-1
CDR3: CASSGSREGEQFF
DNA: TGCGCCAGCTCCGGGTCCCGAGAAGGTGAGCAGTTCTTC

D: .
V: TRBV5-1
size: .
J: TRBJ2-3
CDR3: CASSLGGLPSTDTQYF
DNA: TGCGCCAGCAGCTTGGGGGGCTTACCCAGCACAGATACGCAGTATTTT

D: .
V: TRBV9
size: .
J: TRBJ2-3
CDR3: CASSVTTLASDTQYF
DNA: TGTGCCAGCAGCGTAACAACGCTAGCATCAGATACGCAGTATTTT

D: TRBD2
V: TRBV9
size: .
J: TRBJ2-1
CDR3: CASGGLAVHEQFF
DNA: TGTGCCAGCGGGGGACTAGCGGTTCATGAGCAGTTCTTC

D: TRBD2
V: TRBV5-4
size: .
J: TRBJ2-3
CDR3: CASSLQSGGGFADTQYF
DNA: TGTGCCAGCAGCTTACAGAGCGGGGGGGGATTCGCAGATACGCAGTATTTT

D: TRBD1
V: TRBV5-1
size: .
J: TRBJ2-7
CDR3: CASSLETGGKKNEQYF
DNA: TGCGCCAGCAGCTTGGAAACAGGGGGCAAGAAGAACGAGCAGTACTTC

D: TRBD2
V: TRBV3-1/TRBV3-2
size: .
J: TRBJ2-1
CDR3: CASSLTSGEDEQFF
DNA: TGTGCCAGCAGCCTGACTAGCGGGGAGGATGAGCAGTTCTTC

D: TRBD1
V: TRBV18
size: .
J: TRBJ2-7
CDR3: CASSPGTDPLEQYF
DNA: TGTGCCAGCTCACCCGGGACAGACCCCCTCGAGCAGTACTTC

D: .
V: TRBV10-1
size: .
J: TRBJ1-1
CDR3: CASRPTAYSEAFF
DNA: TGCGCCAGCAGGCCGACAGCATATTCTGAAGCTTTCTTT

D: TRBD1
V: TRBV6-5
size: few
J: TRBJ1-6
CDR3: CASSRQGLGSPLHF
DNA: TGTGCCAGCAGCAGACAGGGTCTGGGTTCACCCCTCCACTTT

D: .
V: TRBV6-1
size: .
J: TRBJ2-4
CDR3: CASSEIAESIQYF
DNA: TGTGCCAGCAGTGAAATCGCTGAGAGCATTCAGTACTTC

D: .
V: TRBV11-3
size: .
J: TRBJ1-1
CDR3: CASSLNRDSTEAFF
DNA: TGTGCCAGCAGCCTGAACAGGGATAGCACTGAAGCTTTCTTT

D: .
V: TRBV27
size: .
J: TRBJ2-1
CDR3: CASSFRPRNLFSSDISDEQFF
DNA: TGTGCCAGCAGTTTTCGACCCCGGAACTTATTCTCATCCGATATTAGCGATGAGCAGTTCTTC

D: TRBD1
V: TRBV6-5
size: once
J: TRBJ1-1
CDR3: CASSRPGGGWVAFF
DNA: TGTGCCAGCAGCCGACCAGGGGGCGGGTGGGTCGCTTTCTTT

D: TRBD1
V: TRBV6-5
size: .
J: TRBJ2-3
CDR3: CASITTGATQYF
DNA: TGTGCCAGCATCACGACAGGGGCTACGCAGTATTTT

D: TRBD1
V: TRBV30
size: .
J: TRBJ1-1
CDR3: CAWSFRDRGAEAFF
DNA: TGTGCCTGGAGTTTCCGGGACAGGGGCGCTGAAGCTTTCTTT

D: .
V: TRBV11-1
size: .
J: TRBJ1-2
CDR3: CASSLEGDGYTF
DNA: TGTGCCAGCAGCTTAGAAGGGGATGGCTACACCTTC

D: .
V: TRBV3-1/TRBV3-2
size: .
J: TRBJ2-7
CDR3: CASSQGGGEQYF
DNA: TGTGCCAGCAGCCAAGGAGGAGGTGAGCAGTACTTC

D: TRBD2
V: TRBV2
size: .
J: TRBJ2-3
CDR3: CASSERPKLRLAGTDTQYF
DNA: TGTGCCAGCAGTGAACGACCCAAACTTAGACTAGCGGGCACAGATACGCAGTATTTT

D: .
V: TRBV9
size: .
J: TRBJ1-4
CDR3: CASSGSGRGREKLFF
DNA: TGTGCCAGCAGCGGGTCGGGCAGGGGAAGAGAAAAACTGTTTTTT

D: .
V: TRBV28
size: .
J: TRBJ1-2
CDR3: CASSLRAAANYGYTF
DNA: TGTGCCAGCAGTTTAAGAGCTGCCGCTAACTATGGCTACACCTTC

D: .
V: TRBV28
size: .
J: TRBJ2-3
CDR3: CASSLQASDTQYF
DNA: TGTGCCAGCAGTTTACAGGCATCAGATACGCAGTATTTT